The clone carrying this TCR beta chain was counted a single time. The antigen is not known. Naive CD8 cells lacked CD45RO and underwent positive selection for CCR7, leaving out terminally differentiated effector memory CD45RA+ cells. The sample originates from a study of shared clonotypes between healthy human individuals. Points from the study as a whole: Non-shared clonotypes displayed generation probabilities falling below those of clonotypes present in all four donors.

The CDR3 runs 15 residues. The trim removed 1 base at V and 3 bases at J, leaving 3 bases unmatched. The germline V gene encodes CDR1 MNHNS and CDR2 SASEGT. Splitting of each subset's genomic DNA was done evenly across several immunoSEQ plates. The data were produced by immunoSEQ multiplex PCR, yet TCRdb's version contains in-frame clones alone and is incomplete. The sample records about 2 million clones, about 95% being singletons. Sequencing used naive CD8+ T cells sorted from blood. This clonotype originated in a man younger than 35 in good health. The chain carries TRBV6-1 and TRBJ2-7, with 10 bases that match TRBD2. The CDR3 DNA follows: TGTGCCAGCAGTGAAGAGGCTAGCGGGAGCTACGAGCAGTACTTC. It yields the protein CASSEEASGSYEQYF.